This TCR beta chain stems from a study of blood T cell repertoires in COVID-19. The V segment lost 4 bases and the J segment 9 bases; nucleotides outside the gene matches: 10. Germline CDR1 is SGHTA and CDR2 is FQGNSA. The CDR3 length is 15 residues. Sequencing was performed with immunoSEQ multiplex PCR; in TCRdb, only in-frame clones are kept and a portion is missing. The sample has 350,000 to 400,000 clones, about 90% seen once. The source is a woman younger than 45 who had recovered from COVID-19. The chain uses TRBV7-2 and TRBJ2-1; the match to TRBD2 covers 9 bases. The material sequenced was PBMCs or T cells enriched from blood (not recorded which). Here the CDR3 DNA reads TGTGCCAGCAGCTATATAGCCAGCGGGGGGTTTGAGCAGTTCTTC. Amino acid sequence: CASSYIASGGFEQFF.